The 17 T cell receptor beta chains in this list originate from one sample, sequenced in a study of graft-versus-host responses after intestinal transplantation. Some clones are missing from TCRdb's copy, which holds only in-frame ones; the method was immunoSEQ multiplex PCR. This table holds approximately 74,000 clones, around 92% found once. Sequencing used PBMCs, obtained 98 days after intestinal transplantation. Receptor source: a human patient who received an intestinal transplant, so some T cells may come from the graft donor.

This chain uses TRBV6-1 with TRBJ2-5, with 7 bases lining up with TRBD2. This CDR3 comprises 16 residues. V trimming: 4 bases; J trimming: 5 bases; junction bases outside the gene matches: 13. Germline V gene sequence: CDR1 MNHNS, CDR2 SASEGT. The CDR3 region has the DNA TGTGCCAGCAGTGTTGCGGGGGAAAGTATGGAGGAGACCCAGTACTTC. Amino acids: CASSVAGESMEETQYF.

This chain links TRBV29-1 with TRBJ1-4; D might be TRBD1 (5 bases). This CDR3 spans 16 amino acids. The V gene's germline CDR1 is SQVTM and CDR2 ANQGSEA. The V gene lost 7 bases and the J gene lost 2 bases, with 20 bases spanning the gap. CDR3 in amino acids: CSASRGLSSTNEKLFF. CDR3 bases: TGCAGCGCTTCACGGGGGTTATCCTCGACTAATGAAAAACTGTTTTTT.

V is TRBV6-5 and J is TRBJ2-3, with D unresolved. Germline V lookup: CDR1 MNHEY, CDR2 SVGAGI. The CDR3 length is 13 residues. Trimming pared 5 bases from V and 2 bases from J, leaving 8 bases between. The CDR3 nucleotides are TGTGCCAGCAGTGGGTACTCCACAGATACGCAGTATTTT. It encodes CASSGYSTDTQYF.

This clone showed up just a few times. V is TRBV6-1 and J is TRBJ2-7; 7 nucleotides match TRBD1. The length of the CDR3 is 15 residues. With 1 base clipped from V and 3 bases from J, the junction kept 6 bases outside the gene matches. Per germline, CDR1 MNHNS and CDR2 SASEGT. The CDR3 is CASSEEGAPFYEQYF. The CDR3 nucleotides read TGTGCCAGCAGTGAAGAGGGGGCACCCTTCTACGAGCAGTACTTC.

The gene calls are TRBV4-2 and TRBJ2-3; a weak D match, TRBD1 (6 bases). CDR1 and CDR2 from the germline V gene are LGHNA and YNFKEQ. This CDR3 has 18 amino acids. V lost 2 bases to trimming and J lost 2 bases, with 20 bases between them. The CDR3 DNA sequence: TGTGCCAGCAGCCAACCTTCCGCGGACAGTTATAACACAGATACGCAGTATTTT. This gives the protein CASSQPSADSYNTDTQYF.

This clone was observed a handful of times. The rearrangement joins TRBV5-1 to TRBJ2-1, with TRBD2 identical over 10 bases. The CDR3 is made up of 15 amino acids. The V and J ends lost 4 bases and 6 bases, in that order; junction bases with no gene match: 7. Germline loops: CDR1 SGHRS, CDR2 YFSETQ. The CDR3 DNA reads TGCGCCAGCAGCGCGGGACTAGCGACTGCCAATGAGCAGTTCTTC. Translating it yields CASSAGLATANEQFF.

The chain couples TRBV6-1 to TRBJ1-1; D unresolved. The CDR3 extends over 14 amino acids. The V gene's germline CDR1 is MNHNS and CDR2 SASEGT. Trimming removed 5 bases from V and 1 base from J, with 11 bases in between. The CDR3 coding sequence is TGTGCCAGCAGTTCCCGGGCCGAGAACACTGAAGCTTTCTTT. The encoded protein is CASSSRAENTEAFF.

The chain links TRBV5-5 to TRBJ2-5; TRBD1 or TRBD2 may be the D gene (6 bases each). The CDR3 extends over 15 amino acids. CDR1 and CDR2 (germline): SGHKS, YYEKEE (reference sequence). Trimming stripped 0 bases from V and 5 bases from J, with 14 bases between. CDR3 coding DNA: TGTGCCAGCAGCTTGGATAGGGGGGCCATCGAGACCCAGTACTTC. Translating gives CASSLDRGAIETQYF.

J is TRBJ1-1 and V is TRBV4-1; 7 positions match TRBD1. Per germline, CDR1 MGHRA and CDR2 YSYEKL. The CDR3 is 15 residues long. J gave up 1 base and V 4 bases, and 6 bases lay outside the gene matches. The CDR3 nucleotides are TGCGCCAGCAGCCTCTCCGGGACAGAGAACACTGAAGCTTTCTTT. Protein product: CASSLSGTENTEAFF.

V and J are TRBV19 and TRBJ2-2; 9 bases are a match to TRBD1. CDR1 is LNHDA and CDR2 is SQIVND in the germline V gene (reference sequence). There are 16 residues in the CDR3. V lost 4 bases and J lost 4; bases outside the gene matches: 7. The CDR3: CASSTGTGYSTGELFF. Written as DNA, the CDR3 is TGTGCCAGTAGTACCGGGACAGGGTACAGCACCGGGGAGCTGTTTTTT.

The rearrangement joins TRBV10-2 to TRBJ1-3; 8 bases line up with TRBD1. This CDR3 has 16 amino acids. V lost 2 bases, J lost 0 bases, and 3 bases stayed unmatched. Germline V gene sequence: CDR1 WSHSY, CDR2 SAAADI. The CDR3 DNA follows: TGCGCCAGCAGTGAGGACAGGGGAGGCTCTGGAAACACCATATATTTT. This gives the protein CASSEDRGGSGNTIYF.

The V call is TRBV6-5, the J call TRBJ2-1; D is possibly TRBD1 or TRBD2 (7 bases each). This CDR3 has 13 amino acids. Germline assignment: CDR1 MNHEY and CDR2 SVGAGI. Trimming took off 2 bases at V and 9 bases at J, with 11 bases between the two ends. The CDR3 loop reads CASSYQGEGEQFF. The CDR3 bases are TGTGCCAGCAGTTACCAGGGGGAGGGTGAGCAGTTCTTC.

This sequence joins TRBV9 and TRBJ2-1; D gene uncertain. Germline-derived CDR1 and CDR2 are SGDLS and YYNGEE. V lost 4 bases and J 2 bases, leaving 19 bases between the germline ends. This CDR3 region has 17 residues. The CDR3 DNA reads as TGTGCCAGCAGCCCCTCGGTGGAACTCACGACCTACAATGAGCAGTTCTTC. It codes for CASSPSVELTTYNEQFF.

CDR3 sequence reads: CASSWGVGGHSTDTQYF. The CDR3, as DNA: TGCGCCAGCAGCTGGGGGGTGGGCGGCCACAGCACAGATACGCAGTATTTT. The chain employs TRBV5-1 and TRBJ2-3; D perhaps matches TRBD2 (6 bases). V was trimmed by 3 bases and J by 0 bases, leaving 17 bases between them. CDR3 length: 17 residues. CDR1 is SGHRS and CDR2 is YFSETQ in the germline V gene.

This clone came up once. The rearrangement links TRBV2 to TRBJ1-2, with 10 bases identical to TRBD1. The germline gives CDR1 SNHLY, CDR2 FYNNEI. The CDR3 is made up of 15 amino acids. V shed 7 bases, J shed 5 bases, and the junction held 10 bases outside the gene matches. The CDR3 coding sequence is TGTGCCAGCACCGAACCGGGACAGGGGATTTATGGCTACACCTTC. This sequence encodes CASTEPGQGIYGYTF.

This chain uses TRBV6-5 with TRBJ2-5; TRBD1 matches at 7 bases. J lost 1 base, V lost 5 bases, and 7 bases had no gene match. CDR1 and CDR2 from the germline V gene are MNHEY and SVGAGI. The CDR3 covers 15 residues. The CDR3 loop is CASSRTTGIQETQYF. CDR3 coding DNA: TGTGCCAGCAGTAGGACGACAGGGATCCAAGAGACCCAGTACTTC.

The rearrangement links TRBV5-1 to TRBJ1-2, with D possibly being TRBD1 (6 bases). The CDR3 has 14 residues. CDR1 is SGHRS, CDR2 YFSETQ, per germline. Trimming took 4 bases from V and 6 from J, leaving 16 bases between them. The CDR3 coding sequence is TGCGCCAGCAGCCCGTGGACAGTCTTCGATGGCTACACCTTC. It translates to CASSPWTVFDGYTF.